The rows below give T cell receptor beta chains drawn from one sample of a study of identical twins. TCRdb reprocessed the 5' RACE reads with MiXCR, giving one entry per CDR3 protein. The sample shows approximately 220,000 distinct CDR3 sequences, around 8.1% of them seen only once. These data were also filed under a second study, of yellow fever vaccine responses in identical twins.

The source material was memory (CD45RO+) T cells sorted from blood. These receptors were collected from a woman under 30 in good health. CDR3s leave out the opening cysteine and the closing phenylalanine or tryptophan. Each record gives: J gene, V gene, CDR3 protein.

TRBJ2-5 | TRBV11-2 | ASSLGFVGIQETQY
TRBJ2-7 | TRBV3-1 | ASSQNGGRYEQY
TRBJ2-1 | TRBV29-1 | SVETSGSEQF
TRBJ2-1 | TRBV7-9 | ASSFGTSGSNEQF
TRBJ1-2 | TRBV5-6 | ASSSQISTGGFGGYT
TRBJ1-5 | TRBV2 | TSSLSGPISYGNQPQH
TRBJ2-5 | TRBV29-1 | SAREFQETQY
TRBJ2-7 | TRBV18 | ASSPLGGGYEQY
TRBJ1-1 | TRBV12-3/TRBV12-4 | ASSLYTNTEAF
TRBJ2-2 | TRBV4-1 | ASSQVRGGELF
TRBJ2-1 | TRBV5-6 | ASSPRPSGTYNEQF
TRBJ2-7 | TRBV18 | ASSPGTGFYEQY
TRBJ2-7 | TRBV28 | ASSHREEQY
TRBJ1-1 | TRBV28 | ASTLPWGTEAF
TRBJ2-1 | TRBV25-1 | ASSESGTSYDEQF
TRBJ2-3 | TRBV10-3 | AIRESPGLAGSSSDTQY
TRBJ2-7 | TRBV2 | ASSDVTHTSGPYEQY
TRBJ2-3 | TRBV7-8 | ASSPRSQDTQY
TRBJ2-2 | TRBV2 | AGTFFVGGTGELF
TRBJ2-4 | TRBV29-1 | SVAGSKNIQY
TRBJ2-2 | TRBV7-2 | ASSFGGLSGELF
TRBJ2-7 | TRBV20-1 | SANRDTSYEQY
TRBJ2-3 | TRBV12-3/TRBV12-4 | ASSNGPLAGGPRGTQY
TRBJ1-2 | TRBV3-1 | ASSQEARASYGYT
TRBJ2-5 | TRBV28 | ASSPHDAVPWETQY
TRBJ1-5 | TRBV28 | ASIRGQNQPQH
TRBJ2-7 | TRBV6-2/TRBV6-3 | ASSYILTDYEQY
TRBJ2-7 | TRBV5-1 | ASSLSGPSSYEQY
TRBJ1-3 | TRBV28 | ASSPDQGLSGNTIY
TRBJ2-7 | TRBV7-2 | ASSLKGLSYEQY
TRBJ2-1 | TRBV11-3 | ASRSTGGPYNEQF
TRBJ2-1 | TRBV5-6 | ASSTLAGKYNEQF
TRBJ2-3 | TRBV5-1 | ASSLFLRTDTQY
TRBJ2-3 | TRBV14 | ASSQDRRGTSTDTQY
TRBJ1-6 | TRBV6-2/TRBV6-3 | ASTSMWTGWNLH
TRBJ1-5 | TRBV5-1 | ASSPEGGNQPQH
TRBJ2-3 | TRBV10-3 | AIRASAGGDTQY
TRBJ2-5 | TRBV29-1 | SPIGPGETQY
TRBJ2-5 | TRBV4-3 | ASSQEGVGETQY
TRBJ2-7 | TRBV6-1 | ASSKSTETVPYEQY
TRBJ1-2 | TRBV28 | ASSLSPNYGYT
TRBJ2-1 | TRBV12-3/TRBV12-4 | ASSTSAGGLGEQF
TRBJ2-4 | TRBV28 | ASSSRGGHIQY
TRBJ2-1 | TRBV20-1 | SARGGGRARLEEF
TRBJ2-1 | TRBV7-2 | ASSLDRGIYNEQF
TRBJ2-4 | TRBV27 | ASSLNGALAKNIQY
TRBJ2-7 | TRBV4-3 | ASSQDFAGEQY
TRBJ2-7 | TRBV27 | ASRPAKGYEQY
TRBJ2-7 | TRBV11-2 | ASSKGLGKGYEQY
TRBJ2-5 | TRBV10-1 | ASGLGGFETQY
TRBJ1-5 | TRBV2 | ASSESTGSNQPQH
TRBJ1-5 | TRBV3-1 | ASSQDATGGTQPQH
TRBJ1-4 | TRBV4-3 | ASSHDQGPATNEKLF